This TCR beta chain originates from a study of T cell responses to AZD1222 COVID-19 vaccine. V lost 4 bases and J 0 bases, leaving 6 bases between the germline ends. The CDR3 runs 14 residues. CDR1 is ENHRY, CDR2 SYGVKD, per germline. As concerns this clone: Its specificity is not known.

General study results and limits: Spike was spanned by vaccine-associated CD4 TCRs, which were dominant at 160-218 and 743-854.

The repertoire was sequenced with immunoSEQ multiplex PCR; TCRdb's copy has only in-frame clones and lacks some. Found here are about 130,000 clones, 90% to 95% of them singletons; the top ten hold 2.5% to 3%. The chain links TRBV10-3 to TRBJ2-2; maybe TRBD1 (6 bases). The sequences come from peripheral blood, collected on day 0 of AZD1222 vaccination. This TCR was sampled from an adult in good health. The CDR3 loop reads CAISGTANTGELFF. In DNA form, the CDR3 reads TGTGCCATCAGTGGGACAGCGAACACCGGGGAGCTGTTTTTT.